These 11 T cell receptor beta chains were sequenced from one sample in a study of CD8 T cells in ankylosing spondylitis. TCRdb itself ran the 5' RACE reads through MiXCR, one entry per CDR3 protein. The sample has approximately 210,000 distinct CDR3 sequences; around 13% are singletons. Sequencing was performed on blood, either unsorted or a sorted T cell fraction (not recorded which). The receptors were gathered from a male donor with ankylosing spondylitis or in good health (not recorded which).

This clonotype is medium-sized by share. The chain couples TRBV5-1 to TRBJ2-5; 10 nucleotides align to TRBD2. Germline V gene sequence: CDR1 SGHRS, CDR2 YFSETQ. CDR3 length: 15 amino acids. J gave up 5 bases and V 4 bases, and 8 bases lay outside the gene matches. The CDR3 coding sequence is TGCGCCAGCAGCGAAGGACTAGCGGCCTGGGAGACCCAGTACTTC. Its protein is CASSEGLAAWETQYF. Complete variable domain (other parts from reference TRBV5-1 and TRBJ2-5): KAGVTQTPRYLIKTRGQQVTLSCSPISGHRSVSWYQQTPGQGLQFLFEYFSETQRNKGNFPGRFSGRQFSNSRSEMNVSTLELGDSALYLCASSEGLAAWETQYFGPGTRLLVL.

This clonotype has only a few counts. The chain combines TRBV5-1 with TRBJ2-7, with D uncertain. The CDR3 has 13 residues. Between the trimmed V and J ends, which lost 4 bases and 0 bases, there was a span of 8 bases. Per germline, CDR1 SGHRS and CDR2 YFSETQ. The CDR3, as DNA: TGCGCCAGCAGCCCTGACAACTCCTACGAGCAGTACTTC. Amino acids: CASSPDNSYEQYF.

This clonotype has a handful of counts. The chain employs TRBV2 and TRBJ2-7; D is undetermined. The CDR3 contains 13 residues. V lost 1 base, J lost 0 bases, and 4 bases lay in between. Germline V lookup: CDR1 SNHLY, CDR2 FYNNEI. The CDR3 loop reads CASSEGDSYEQYF. DNA of the CDR3: TGTGCCAGCAGTGAAGGAGACTCCTACGAGCAGTACTTC.

This clonotype was found a few times. V gene TRBV5-4 combines with J gene TRBJ2-3; D remains ambiguous. This CDR3 spans 14 amino acids. V shed 2 bases and J shed 2 bases, with 9 bases lying between them. The germline CDR1 and CDR2 sequences are SGHNT and YYREEE (reference sequence). In nucleotides, the CDR3 is TGTGCCAGCAGCTTACAGACCCCCACAGATACGCAGTATTTT. This translates into CASSLQTPTDTQYF. Complete variable domain (other parts from reference TRBV5-4 and TRBJ2-3): ETGVTQSPTHLIKTRGQQVTLRCSSQSGHNTVSWYQQALGQGPQFIFQYYREEENGRGNFPPRFSGLQFPNYSSELNVNALELDDSALYLCASSLQTPTDTQYFGPGTRLTVL.

This clonotype was seen repeatedly, ten times or more. This chain joins TRBV20-1 and TRBJ2-7, with D maybe TRBD1 (5 bases). The CDR3 is 14 residues long. V was clipped by 1 base and J by 4 bases, with 14 bases between them. CDR1 is DFQATT, CDR2 SNEGSKA, per germline (reference sequence). The CDR3 here is CSARVGQGVYEQYF. The DNA of the CDR3 is TGCAGTGCTAGAGTAGGCCAGGGTGTTTACGAGCAGTACTTC.

This clonotype came up many times. V is TRBV11-2 and J is TRBJ2-3; D is ambiguous. The V end was cut by 5 bases, the J end by 9 bases, with 15 bases between. CDR1 and CDR2 from the germline V gene are SGHAT and FQNNGV. This CDR3 is built from 13 residues. This CDR3 reads CASSPPATETQYF. The CDR3 DNA follows: TGTGCCAGCAGCCCTCCCGCCACCGAGACGCAGTATTTT. The full variable domain, completed using reference TRBV11-2 and TRBJ2-3, is EAGVAQSPRYKIIEKRQSVAFWCNPISGHATLYWYQQILGQGPKLLIQFQNNGVVDDSQLPKDRFSAERLKGVDSTLKIQPAKLEDSAVYLCASSPPATETQYFGPGTRLTVL.

This clonotype was seen only a few times. The V gene is TRBV6-1, the J gene TRBJ2-1, with a possible D match to TRBD2 (6 bases). The germline gives CDR1 MNHNS, CDR2 SASEGT. V was shortened by 3 bases and J by 1 base, with 13 bases between the two germline ends. The CDR3 contains 16 residues. DNA for the CDR3: TGTGCCAGCAGTGATCAACCGGGACTGTCCTACAATGAGCAGTTCTTC. Its translation: CASSDQPGLSYNEQFF.

This clonotype showed up just a few times. The V call is TRBV19, the J call TRBJ2-1, with 8 bases identical to TRBD1. The CDR3 has 15 amino acids. Trimming at V came to 4 bases and at J to 4 bases, leaving 6 bases not matched to a gene. Germline CDR1 is LNHDA and CDR2 is SQIVND (reference sequence). CDR3 bases: TGTGCCAGTAGTAAACCGGGACAGGAGTACAATGAGCAGTTCTTC. Translating gives CASSKPGQEYNEQFF.

The table lists this clonotype with a few counts. V gene TRBV25-1 combines with J gene TRBJ2-6; D is ambiguous. The CDR3 spans 14 residues. Trimming cost V 4 bases and J 2 bases, with 6 bases left between them. Germline CDR1 reads MGHDK; CDR2 reads SYGVNS. As DNA, the CDR3 is TGTGCCAGCAGTGCAATAGCTGGGGCCAACGTCCTGACTTTC. Protein sequence: CASSAIAGANVLTF.

Only a few counts were recorded for this clonotype. J is TRBJ2-6 and V is TRBV5-1; a possible D gene is TRBD2 (6 bases). The CDR3 covers 18 residues. CDR1 SGHRS and CDR2 YFSETQ come from the germline V gene. Trimming shortened V by 0 bases and J by 0 bases, and 13 bases separated the two germline ends. The DNA of the CDR3 is TGCGCCAGCAGCTTGGCCCGGGGGAGCGGCTCTGGGGCCAACGTCCTGACTTTC. Its protein is CASSLARGSGSGANVLTF. The full variable domain, its missing parts supplied by reference TRBV5-1 and TRBJ2-6, is KAGVTQTPRYLIKTRGQQVTLSCSPISGHRSVSWYQQTPGQGLQFLFEYFSETQRNKGNFPGRFSGRQFSNSRSEMNVSTLELGDSALYLCASSLARGSGSGANVLTFGAGSRLTVL.

V and J are TRBV11-2 and TRBJ1-4; no definite D call. The germline V and J ends were trimmed by 6 bases and 0 bases, with 2 bases remaining between them. Per germline, CDR1 SGHAT and CDR2 FQNNGV. This CDR3 has 12 amino acids. The CDR3: CASRTTNEKLFF. CDR3 DNA sequence: TGTGCCAGCAGGACAACTAATGAAAAACTGTTTTTT.